The 19 T cell receptor beta chains listed next were all sequenced from one sample in a study of CXCR3-negative and CXCR3-positive naive CD8 T cells. Study-level points and caveats: CXCR3-positive naive cells had more hydrophobic TRB CDR3s than CXCR3-negative naive cells.

For these receptors, no antigen is known. Each TRB cDNA library was prepared by 5' RACE (with UMI labels). TCRdb re-called the 5' RACE reads, yielding one record per CDR3 amino acid sequence without DNA. The sample includes 100,000 to 150,000 distinct CDR3 sequences. The source material was naive CXCR3+ CD8+ T cells from blood. Documented subset: CD45RO-CCR7+CD27+CD95- naive CD8+ T cells expressing CXCR3 (TNR3+). The receptors here all came from a human donor in good health. Some clones in this sample may be carry-over from other donors' samples.

V gene TRBV11-2 combines with J gene TRBJ2-1; TCRdb designates TRBD2, a call that cannot be tested without DNA. This CDR3 has 15 residues. Germline loops: CDR1 SGHAT, CDR2 FQNNGV. The CDR3 sequence is CASSLSGLVVGEQFF. Variable domain in full (rest from reference TRBV11-2 and TRBJ2-1): EAGVAQSPRYKIIEKRQSVAFWCNPISGHATLYWYQQILGQGPKLLIQFQNNGVVDDSQLPKDRFSAERLKGVDSTLKIQPAKLEDSAVYLCASSLSGLVVGEQFFGPGTRLTVL.

CDR3: CATSDLGGDPTGFYNEQFF. The chain has TRBV24-1 and TRBJ2-1; TCRdb indicates TRBD1, and absent DNA this call remains unverified. This CDR3 has 19 residues. Germline values: CDR1 KGHDR, CDR2 SFDVKD.

The chain links TRBV7-9 to TRBJ1-5; lacking DNA, the TRBD1 call made by TCRdb goes unchecked. CDR1 SEHNR and CDR2 FQNEAQ come from the germline V gene (reference sequence). This CDR3 comprises 14 residues. The CDR3 protein is CASSGGVSNQPQHF.

The gene calls are TRBV4-3 and TRBJ2-7. The CDR3 extends over 13 amino acids. Germline V gives CDR1 LGHNA, CDR2 YSLEER. This CDR3 is CASSQAKFYEQYF.

The V and J genes are TRBV2 and TRBJ2-7; TCRdb proposes TRBD2, but this gene call is untestable without DNA. This CDR3 region has 16 residues. Germline CDR1 reads SNHLY; CDR2 reads FYNNEI. The CDR3 region is CASSDPSGRRAYEQYF.

V usage is TRBV28 and J usage is TRBJ2-5; TCRdb gives TRBD1 as the D gene, but with no DNA this cannot be confirmed. This CDR3 contains 17 residues. Looked up from germline, CDR1 is MDHEN and CDR2 is SYDVKM. This CDR3 is CASSLSFGTGAQETQYF.

CDR3 in amino acids: CASSYSDRGNYGYTF. The V call is TRBV6-6, the J call TRBJ1-2; TCRdb indicates TRBD1, and absent DNA this call remains unverified. The CDR3 sequence is 15 residues long. Germline V gene data show CDR1 as MNHNY and CDR2 as SVGAGI (reference sequence).

The J gene is TRBJ2-7, the V gene TRBV20-1; as DNA is missing, the TRBD1 call by TCRdb cannot be tested. Looked up from germline, CDR1 is DFQATT and CDR2 is SNEGSKA (reference sequence). CDR3 size: 13 residues. The chain's CDR3 is CSARFQGVGEQYF.

The chain links TRBV25-1 to TRBJ1-1; TCRdb picks TRBD1, but there is no DNA to check that call. This CDR3 has 12 amino acids. Germline assignment: CDR1 MGHDK and CDR2 SYGVNS. The CDR3 spells CASSVGDTEAFF.

CDR3 amino acids: CASSLLRTSGSASDTQYF. The rearrangement joins TRBV28 to TRBJ2-3; TCRdb reports TRBD2, a call that lacks DNA to check it against. Per germline, CDR1 MDHEN and CDR2 SYDVKM. This CDR3 has 18 amino acids. Based on the CDR3 plus reference TRBV28 and TRBJ2-3, the full variable domain is DVKVTQSSRYLVKRTGEKVFLECVQDMDHENMFWYRQDPGLGLRLIYFSYDVKMKEKGDIPEGYSVSREKKERFSLILESASTNQTSMYLCASSLLRTSGSASDTQYFGPGTRLTVL.

The rearrangement uses TRBV11-2 and TRBJ2-3; the D call of TRBD2 rests on TCRdb alone, since no DNA is present to check it. The germline CDR1 and CDR2 sequences are SGHAT and FQNNGV. CDR3 length equals 16 residues. CDR3 protein: CASSLSPGLDTDTQYF.

CDR3 sequence reads: CASSPYEPPSTDTQYF. V usage is TRBV28 and J usage is TRBJ2-3. The CDR3 has 16 residues. Germline V gene sequence: CDR1 MDHEN, CDR2 SYDVKM.

The V call is TRBV11-2, the J call TRBJ2-1; checking the TCRdb D call of TRBD2 is not possible without DNA. CDR3 length: 15 amino acids. The germline V gene encodes CDR1 SGHAT and CDR2 FQNNGV. Here the CDR3 reads CASSWTSGALNEQFF.

The V call is TRBV9, the J call TRBJ2-3; TCRdb's D gene call, TRBD1, goes unchecked for lack of DNA. This CDR3 has 16 amino acids. Germline CDR1 and CDR2: SGDLS and YYNGEE. The CDR3: CASSVPTSGGEDTQYF.

The chain recombines TRBV7-9 with TRBJ2-7; TCRdb names TRBD1, which stays unverified in the absence of DNA. Germline V CDR1 and CDR2: SEHNR, FQNEAQ (reference sequence). CDR3 length: 14 amino acids. The CDR3 loop reads CASSLPGGGGEQYF.

The rearrangement uses TRBV28 and TRBJ1-2; TCRdb's D call of TRBD1 is untestable without DNA. This CDR3 has 16 residues. Per germline, CDR1 MDHEN and CDR2 SYDVKM. The chain's CDR3 is CASSSGFGYGDYGYTF.

The chain joins TRBV12-3 or TRBV12-4 to TRBJ2-5; absent DNA, TCRdb's TRBD1 call cannot be checked. This CDR3 is 16 amino acids long. This CDR3 reads CASSSPRTGEQETQYF.

The V and J genes are TRBV29-1 and TRBJ2-7. CDR1 is SQVTM and CDR2 is ANQGSEA in the germline V gene. The CDR3 is made up of 11 amino acids. The CDR3 here is CSVEGQFEQYF.

The CDR3 sequence: CASSGGGGGSFEQYF. The rearrangement joins TRBV9 to TRBJ2-7; as DNA is missing, the TRBD2 call by TCRdb cannot be tested. Looked up from germline, CDR1 is SGDLS and CDR2 is YYNGEE. The CDR3 loop spans 15 amino acids.